These 20 T cell receptor beta chains originate from one sample sequenced in a study of a mutant IDH1 vaccine in newly diagnosed glioma (dated by TCRdb to the early 2020s). Receptor amplification or capture employed the immunoSEQ multiplex PCR assay. TCRdb stores this immuneACCESS table with in-frame sequences only. Part of the clones is absent; in the studies checked, under half of the shortfall reflects unresolved V genes, and no reason is known for the rest. Recorded for this sample are about 20,000 clones; around 80% of them occurred a single time. Clones ranked in the top ten supply around 13% of the sample. These receptors lack a known antigen. The time point tag for this specimen amounts to: week 23, last vaccination. Each vaccine dose was 300 ug of a 20-mer mutant IDH1 peptide in Montanide, given subcutaneously with topical imiquimod. The specimen was PBMCs, collected from a glioma patient whose treatment included an IDH1 peptide vaccine. The receptors stem from a man under 40 with glioma.

The chain is built from TRBV10-2 and TRBJ2-7, with 7 bases identical to TRBD2. The CDR3 runs to 16 residues. Germline V gene data show CDR1 as WSHSY and CDR2 as SAAADI. Trimming removed 3 bases from V and 0 bases from J; junction bases left unmatched: 8. The CDR3 here is CASSDPGGALSYEQYF. The CDR3 DNA reads as TGCGCCAGCAGTGACCCGGGGGGTGCCCTCTCCTACGAGCAGTACTTC.

This rearrangement joins TRBV27 to TRBJ1-5; D remains unclear. The length of the CDR3 is 16 residues. Trimming took 1 base from V and 6 from J, leaving 16 bases between them. Germline values: CDR1 MNHEY, CDR2 SMNVEV (reference sequence). This chain's CDR3 is CASSLFPGPLVQPQHF. CDR3 coding DNA: TGTGCCAGCAGTTTATTTCCAGGCCCGTTGGTTCAGCCCCAGCATTTT.

The J gene is TRBJ2-1, the V gene TRBV29-1; TRBD1 matches 7 bases. CDR1 is SQVTM and CDR2 is ANQGSEA in the germline V gene. J was trimmed by 2 bases and V by 7 bases; bases with no gene match: 5. CDR3 length equals 13 residues. The CDR3 region has the DNA TGCAGCGCCGGACAGGATACCTACAATGAGCAGTTCTTC. This sequence encodes CSAGQDTYNEQFF.

V and J are TRBV6-5 and TRBJ1-2; D unclear. The CDR3 length is 13 residues. The germline V gene has CDR1 MNHEY and CDR2 SVGAGI. Trimming shortened V by 6 bases and J by 3 bases, and 11 bases separated the two germline ends. CDR3 DNA: TGTGCCAGCAGCCAAGGCGGGGACTATGGCTACACCTTC. It specifies CASSQGGDYGYTF.

The J gene is TRBJ1-4, the V gene TRBV6-1, with a possible D match to TRBD1 (6 bases). CDR3 length: 14 amino acids. V lost 7 bases, J lost 8 bases, and 17 bases lay in between. Germline CDR1 MNHNS, CDR2 SASEGT. CDR3 sequence reads: CASIIRGGGEKLFF. Here the CDR3 DNA reads TGTGCCAGCATTATCAGGGGAGGAGGGGAAAAACTGTTTTTT.

The sample holds a few counts of this clone. The chain links TRBV5-1 to TRBJ1-5, with TRBD1 as a possible D gene (6 bases). The CDR3 sequence is 15 residues long. Per the germline V gene, CDR1 is SGHRS and CDR2 is YFSETQ. V lost 4 bases and J 4 bases, leaving 15 bases between the germline ends. CDR3 nucleotide sequence: TGCGCCAGCAGCCCGGGGACAACGGCTAATCAGCCCCAGCATTTT. Translating it yields CASSPGTTANQPQHF.

The chain carries TRBV30 and TRBJ2-7; D is uncertain. V was trimmed by 1 base and J by 3 bases, leaving 4 bases between them. Germline CDR1 reads GTSNPN; CDR2 reads SVGIG (reference sequence). The CDR3 totals 11 residues. CDR3 amino acids: CAWSDSYEQYF. CDR3 DNA: TGTGCCTGGAGTGACAGCTACGAGCAGTACTTC.

The chain couples TRBV4-1 to TRBJ2-2; D ambiguous. Trimming cost V 1 base and J 5 bases, with 8 bases left between them. The CDR3 contains 14 residues. Germline V gene sequence: CDR1 MGHRA, CDR2 YSYEKL. CDR3 nucleotide sequence: TGCGCCAGCAGCCAAGTCTTGGGGACCGGGGAGCTGTTTTTT. It codes for CASSQVLGTGELFF.

The chain employs TRBV5-1 and TRBJ1-1; 7 bases are shared with TRBD1. CDR3 length: 14 residues. V shed 6 bases, J shed 5 bases, and the junction held 10 bases outside the gene matches. Germline CDR1 and CDR2: SGHRS and YFSETQ. The CDR3 protein is CASKGLGQSTEAFF. DNA of the CDR3: TGCGCCAGCAAGGGATTGGGACAGTCGACTGAAGCTTTCTTT.

This clone was found a few times. The rearrangement links TRBV27 to TRBJ1-1; maybe TRBD1 (5 bases). Germline V CDR1 and CDR2: MNHEY, SMNVEV (reference sequence). The germline V and J ends were trimmed by 7 bases and 6 bases, with 24 bases remaining between them. There are 16 residues in the CDR3. The CDR3 DNA reads TGTGCCAGCACCCTCTTCCCGGGGGAAAGACGGGCTGAAGCTTTCTTT. It yields the protein CASTLFPGERRAEAFF.

V gene TRBV5-1 combines with J gene TRBJ1-4; the D gene is possibly TRBD1 (5 bases). The germline V and J ends were trimmed by 0 bases and 11 bases, with 26 bases remaining between them. This CDR3 comprises 18 residues. Germline-derived CDR1 and CDR2 are SGHRS and YFSETQ. The CDR3, as DNA: TGCGCCAGCAGCTTGGTAGGACAAGGTAACCGAAGTCTCCGTAAACTGTTTTTT. This sequence encodes CASSLVGQGNRSLRKLFF.

The rearrangement uses TRBV6-6 and TRBJ2-7; possible D gene TRBD2, 6 bases. V was pared by 0 bases and J by 2 bases, with 11 bases between. CDR3 length: 15 residues. The germline CDR1 and CDR2 sequences are MNHNY and SVGAGI (reference sequence). The CDR3 DNA reads TGTGCCAGCAGTTACTCGCGGGACTCAGCCTACGAGCAGTACTTC. This encodes CASSYSRDSAYEQYF.

The chain uses TRBV11-3 and TRBJ2-7; TRBD2 matches at 10 bases. The CDR3 contains 15 residues. V was clipped by 2 bases and J by 1 base; unmatched bases: 2. Per germline, CDR1 SGHNT and CDR2 YENEEA. In nucleotides, the CDR3 is TGTGCCAGCAGCTTACAAGCGGGAGGGTCCTACGAGCAGTACTTC. Translating gives CASSLQAGGSYEQYF.

V is TRBV11-1 and J is TRBJ1-2, with 9 positions matching TRBD1. Germline values: CDR1 SGHAT, CDR2 FQDESV (reference sequence). This CDR3 region has 13 residues. The ends lost 6 bases at V and 13 bases at J; junction bases unmatched: 12. CDR3 nucleotide sequence: TGTGCCAGCAGTTCTTGGGACAGGGAGGTTATCACCTTC. Translation gives CASSSWDREVITF.

This sequence joins TRBV2 and TRBJ2-5; D uncertain. The CDR3 contains 14 residues. The germline V gene encodes CDR1 SNHLY and CDR2 FYNNEI. Trimming took 4 bases from V and 5 from J, leaving 14 bases between them. The CDR3 DNA reads TGTGCCAGCAGTGGGCCTAGAGGTTTGGAGACCCAGTACTTC. Its protein product is CASSGPRGLETQYF.

This clone was detected only once. V usage is TRBV5-1 and J usage is TRBJ1-1; the D is unclear. Per the germline V gene, CDR1 is SGHRS and CDR2 is YFSETQ. The V end was cut by 6 bases, the J end by 4 bases, with 16 bases between. The CDR3 runs 14 residues. The CDR3 DNA is TGCGCCAGCAACATCGAGGCAGGAAGCACTGAAGCTTTCTTT. Its protein is CASNIEAGSTEAFF.

The V call is TRBV19, the J call TRBJ2-3; possibly TRBD2 for D (6 bases). The germline gives CDR1 LNHDA, CDR2 SQIVND (reference sequence). The V gene lost 4 bases and the J gene lost 6 bases, with 14 bases spanning the gap. The CDR3 covers 14 residues. In DNA form, the CDR3 reads TGTGCCAGTAGTACTGGGACTTCCACCGATACGCAGTATTTT. Translating it yields CASSTGTSTDTQYF.

This chain joins TRBV19 and TRBJ2-5; unclear D gene. The V gene lost 5 bases and the J gene lost 5 bases, with 6 bases spanning the gap. Germline assignment: CDR1 LNHDA and CDR2 SQIVND (reference sequence). CDR3 size: 11 residues. The CDR3 loop reads CASSAMETQYF. DNA for the CDR3: TGTGCCAGTAGTGCTATGGAGACCCAGTACTTC. The full variable domain, completed using reference TRBV19 and TRBJ2-5, is DGGITQSPKYLFRKEGQNVTLSCEQNLNHDAMYWYRQDPGQGLRLIYYSQIVNDFQKGDIAEGYSVSREKKESFPLTVTSAQKNPTAFYLCASSAMETQYFGPGTRLLVL.

This sequence joins TRBV4-2 and TRBJ2-5; 9 nucleotides match TRBD2. Trimming at V came to 1 base and at J to 2 bases, leaving 5 bases not matched to a gene. The CDR3 covers 16 residues. Germline V gene data show CDR1 as LGHNA and CDR2 as YNFKEQ. The CDR3 region is CASSQVALAGQETQYF. The CDR3 DNA is TGTGCCAGCAGCCAAGTAGCGCTAGCGGGGCAAGAGACCCAGTACTTC.

The chain has TRBV5-5 and TRBJ2-2; 12 nucleotides match TRBD2. The CDR3 runs to 17 residues. V shed 4 bases, J shed 2 bases, and the junction held 6 bases outside the gene matches. Germline CDR1 SGHKS, CDR2 YYEKEE (reference sequence). CDR3: CASSPTSGSLNTGELFF. In DNA, the CDR3 is TGTGCCAGCAGCCCGACTAGCGGGAGCCTAAACACCGGGGAGCTGTTTTTT.